The 25 T cell receptor beta chains presented below share a single source sample, sequenced in a study of cytomegalovirus exposure and HLA in healthy donors. A multiplex PCR was run with 60 Vbeta primers and 13 Jbeta primers. Produced via immunoSEQ multiplex PCR; TCRdb's table is partial and in-frame only. Among under 150,000 clones, approximately 75% were seen once, and the ten largest hold 1.1%. The sequenced sample was PBMCs. The receptor source for this set is a male donor in good health and CMV-seronegative.

The chain is built from TRBV10-3 and TRBJ2-5; 7 nucleotides match TRBD1. CDR3 length: 16 residues. V trimming: 1 base; J trimming: 1 base; junction bases outside the gene matches: 6. CDR1 and CDR2 from the germline V gene are ENHRY and SYGVKD. The CDR3 reads CAISELWAGGQETQYF. CDR3 nucleotide sequence: TGTGCCATCAGTGAGTTGTGGGCAGGGGGCCAAGAGACCCAGTACTTC.

This clone turned up a few times. The V call is TRBV2, the J call TRBJ1-2; D is ambiguous. Germline CDR1 and CDR2: SNHLY and FYNNEI. The CDR3 length is 13 residues. The V and J ends lost 3 bases and 4 bases respectively, with 9 bases between them. The CDR3 bases are TGTGCCAGCAGTGACGCAGCGGCCTATGGCTACACCTTC. Translated, it gives CASSDAAAYGYTF. Full variable domain (missing parts from reference TRBV2 and TRBJ1-2): EPEVTQTPSHQVTQMGQEVILRCVPISNHLYFYWYRQILGQKVEFLVSFYNNEISEKSEIFDDQFSVERPDGSNFTLKIRSTKLEDSAMYFCASSDAAAYGYTFGSGTRLTVV.

The chain employs TRBV7-8 and TRBJ1-5; D ambiguous. CDR3 length: 16 amino acids. CDR1 is SGHVS, CDR2 FQNEAQ, per germline. The germline V and J ends were trimmed by 3 bases and 2 bases, with 14 bases remaining between them. The CDR3 nucleotides read TGTGCCAGCAGCTTGATCCGGCAGGCCGGCAATCAGCCCCAGCATTTT. This encodes CASSLIRQAGNQPQHF.

For this clone: The same CDR3 is also encoded by other DNA sequences in this sample. The CDR3 loop is CASSLKVAGNQPQHF. CDR3 sequence (DNA): TGTGCCAGCAGCTTGAAGGTGGCGGGCAATCAGCCCCAGCATTTT. V gene TRBV5-6 combines with J gene TRBJ1-5, with D uncertain. The germline V gene has CDR1 SGHDT and CDR2 YYEEEE. V gave up 1 base and J gave up 2 bases, with 10 bases separating them. CDR3 size: 15 residues.

V usage is TRBV4-2 and J usage is TRBJ2-5, with TRBD2 matching over 9 bases. With 1 base clipped from V and 1 base from J, the junction kept 7 bases outside the gene matches. This CDR3 spans 17 amino acids. Germline V gene sequence: CDR1 LGHNA, CDR2 YNFKEQ. CDR3 in amino acids: CASSQGGSGGSQETQYF. The DNA for the CDR3 is TGTGCCAGCAGCCAAGGGGGCAGCGGGGGGTCCCAAGAGACCCAGTACTTC.

This clone was detected only a few times. The chain links TRBV6-6 to TRBJ1-1; no clear D gene. The CDR3 spans 13 residues. Trimming pared 2 bases from V and 0 bases from J, leaving 4 bases between. The V gene's germline CDR1 is MNHNY and CDR2 SVGAGI (reference sequence). In DNA, the CDR3 is TGTGCCAGCAGTTACATCATGAACACTGAAGCTTTCTTT. Protein sequence: CASSYIMNTEAFF.

The gene calls are TRBV13 and TRBJ2-7; 9 positions agree with TRBD1. Per germline, CDR1 PRHDT and CDR2 FYEKMQ (reference sequence). V lost 5 bases and J lost 4; bases outside the gene matches: 9. This CDR3 contains 15 residues. The CDR3 reads CASSPTATGGYEQYF. The CDR3 coding sequence is TGTGCCAGCAGCCCGACGGCGACAGGGGGGTACGAGCAGTACTTC.

On this clone itself: Different DNA sequences within this sample yield the same CDR3. The chain is built from TRBV7-9 and TRBJ1-1, with D possibly matching TRBD1 (6 bases). From germline, CDR1 is SEHNR and CDR2 FQNEAQ (reference sequence). This CDR3 is built from 13 residues. V was trimmed by 4 bases and J by 1 base, leaving 7 bases between them. For the CDR3, the DNA is TGTGCCAGCAGCTCGACAGGGAACACTGAAGCTTTCTTT. Translated: CASSSTGNTEAFF.

This clone was observed a few times. The chain employs TRBV11-1 and TRBJ1-6; no firm D call. This CDR3 contains 12 residues. The V gene's germline CDR1 is SGHAT and CDR2 FQDESV (reference sequence). Trimming removed 5 bases from V and 12 bases from J, with 11 bases in between. CDR3 bases: TGTGCCAGCAGCCCCACTTCAGGACCCCTCCACTTT. This encodes CASSPTSGPLHF.

The V and J genes are TRBV14 and TRBJ1-2, with D maybe TRBD1 (5 bases). The CDR3 length is 12 residues. Germline CDR1 reads SGHDN; CDR2 reads FVKESK. Deletions cut 4 bases from V and 8 bases from J, with 11 bases between. CDR3 in amino acids: CASSLRVGGYTF. The DNA for the CDR3 is TGTGCCAGCAGCCTCAGGGTAGGGGGCTACACCTTC.

This clone was observed a few times. The chain employs TRBV9 and TRBJ2-3, with 11 bases identical to TRBD2. With V trimmed by 0 bases and J by 4 bases, 4 bases remained unmatched. The germline gives CDR1 SGDLS, CDR2 YYNGEE. CDR3 length: 16 amino acids. This chain's CDR3 is CASSVGLAGSADTQYF. Written as DNA, the CDR3 is TGTGCCAGCAGCGTAGGACTAGCGGGGTCGGCAGATACGCAGTATTTT.

This clone was seen more than once but under ten times. V usage is TRBV7-2 and J usage is TRBJ2-7, with 7 bases that match TRBD1. CDR1 and CDR2 from the germline V gene are SGHTA and FQGNSA. This CDR3 is 15 amino acids long. The J segment lost 3 bases and the V segment lost 4 bases, leaving 9 bases of the junction unmatched. The chain's CDR3 is CASSSDRARSYEQYF. The DNA of the CDR3 is TGTGCCAGCAGCTCAGACAGGGCACGGAGCTACGAGCAGTACTTC.

V and J are TRBV19 and TRBJ1-5; TRBD1 agrees at 10 bases. CDR3 length: 15 residues. Looked up from germline, CDR1 is LNHDA and CDR2 is SQIVND (reference sequence). J was trimmed by 3 bases and V by 3 bases; bases with no gene match: 2. The CDR3 is CASSMGQGPNQPQHF. CDR3 nucleotide sequence: TGTGCCAGTAGTATGGGACAGGGGCCCAATCAGCCCCAGCATTTT.

The V and J genes are TRBV9 and TRBJ2-6; no reliable D call. V lost 0 bases and J lost 4, with 14 bases in between. Germline loops: CDR1 SGDLS, CDR2 YYNGEE. The CDR3 contains 17 residues. The CDR3 protein is CASSVGLLGSGANVLTF. For the CDR3, the DNA is TGTGCCAGCAGCGTAGGGTTGTTGGGCTCCGGGGCCAACGTCCTGACTTTC.

The chain links TRBV5-6 to TRBJ2-1, with 9 positions matching TRBD1. CDR3 length equals 14 residues. Trimming at V came to 3 bases and at J to 8 bases, leaving 6 bases not matched to a gene. Germline assignment: CDR1 SGHDT and CDR2 YYEEEE. The DNA of the CDR3 is TGTGCCAGCAGCTCCTGGGACAGGGTCCATGAGCAGTTCTTC. Amino acids: CASSSWDRVHEQFF.

The chain links TRBV5-4 to TRBJ2-1; possibly TRBD2 for D (6 bases). V shed 0 bases and J shed 3 bases, with 10 bases lying between them. Per the germline V gene, CDR1 is SGHNT and CDR2 is YYREEE (reference sequence). This CDR3 spans 15 amino acids. The CDR3 DNA is TGTGCCAGCAGCTTGGGGAGGGAGTACTACAATGAGCAGTTCTTC. Amino acids: CASSLGREYYNEQFF.

V gene TRBV4-3 combines with J gene TRBJ1-4; 7 bases agree with TRBD1. Germline CDR1 LGHNA, CDR2 YSLEER. V trimming: 3 bases; J trimming: 5 bases; junction bases outside the gene matches: 6. The CDR3 sequence is 15 residues long. CDR3 in DNA: TGCGCCAGCAGCCAGGACCAACAGGGGAATGAAAAACTGTTTTTT. It specifies CASSQDQQGNEKLFF.

The V and J genes are TRBV9 and TRBJ1-1; no clear D. The length of the CDR3 is 15 residues. V was shortened by 4 bases and J by 4 bases, with 17 bases between the two germline ends. Germline V gene data show CDR1 as SGDLS and CDR2 as YYNGEE. This CDR3 is CASSSQANRGTEAFF. The CDR3 DNA reads TGTGCCAGCAGCTCCCAGGCCAACCGGGGCACTGAAGCTTTCTTT.

This clone came up once. The chain joins TRBV5-1 to TRBJ2-2, with D perhaps matching TRBD1 (6 bases). The CDR3 runs 14 residues. Germline V CDR1 and CDR2: SGHRS, YFSETQ. V shed 3 bases and J shed 4 bases, with 10 bases lying between them. The DNA of the CDR3 is TGCGCCAGCAGCTCCGGACAGACCACCGGGGAGCTGTTTTTT. Translated: CASSSGQTTGELFF.

This clone was seen more than once but under ten times. This chain links TRBV5-6 with TRBJ1-1, with D possibly matching TRBD1 (6 bases). The V and J ends lost 0 bases and 1 base respectively, with 7 bases between them. CDR1 is SGHDT and CDR2 is YYEEEE in the germline V gene. The CDR3 loop spans 14 amino acids. The CDR3 sequence: CASSLARGNTEAFF. As DNA, the CDR3 is TGTGCCAGCAGCTTGGCCAGGGGGAACACTGAAGCTTTCTTT.

The J gene is TRBJ1-1, the V gene TRBV6-5, with TRBD1 matching over 9 bases. Germline V lookup: CDR1 MNHEY, CDR2 SVGAGI. This CDR3 region has 15 residues. Unmatched junction bases numbered 7, after V lost 4 bases and J lost 4 bases. The CDR3 sequence: CASSFGQGSGTEAFF. The CDR3 DNA is TGTGCCAGCAGTTTCGGACAGGGGAGCGGCACTGAAGCTTTCTTT.

This chain uses TRBV19 with TRBJ1-2; 8 bases are shared with TRBD1. After removal of 4 bases from V and 6 bases from J, the junction contained 7 bases not matched to a gene. The CDR3 is made up of 14 amino acids. The germline V gene encodes CDR1 LNHDA and CDR2 SQIVND (reference sequence). The CDR3 loop reads CASSTLTGADGYTF. The CDR3 DNA is TGTGCCAGTAGTACTCTGACAGGGGCGGATGGCTACACCTTC. The full variable domain, rest sourced from reference TRBV19 and TRBJ1-2, is DGGITQSPKYLFRKEGQNVTLSCEQNLNHDAMYWYRQDPGQGLRLIYYSQIVNDFQKGDIAEGYSVSREKKESFPLTVTSAQKNPTAFYLCASSTLTGADGYTFGSGTRLTVV.

The chain links TRBV11-2 to TRBJ1-1; D might be TRBD1 (6 bases). Germline V gene data show CDR1 as SGHAT and CDR2 as FQNNGV. This CDR3 has 16 residues. Trimming took 1 base from V and 3 from J, leaving 15 bases between them. CDR3 protein: CASSLGGGGGHTEAFF. The CDR3 DNA follows: TGTGCCAGCAGCTTAGGGGGGGGTGGGGGGCACACTGAAGCTTTCTTT.

This chain connects TRBV11-3 to TRBJ1-1, with TRBD1 as a possible D gene (6 bases). CDR3 length: 14 residues. Germline V gene data show CDR1 as SGHNT and CDR2 as YENEEA. V shed 5 bases and J shed 5 bases, with 15 bases lying between them. CDR3: CASSANRVATEAFF. For the CDR3, the DNA is TGTGCCAGCAGCGCAAACAGGGTGGCGACTGAAGCTTTCTTT.

As for this clone: One end of the junction fails to match germline, which may point to a read error. CDR3 region: CAGSELAEGNTEAFF. In DNA, the CDR3 is TGTGCCGGCAGTGAATTAGCTGAAGGGAACACTGAAGCTTTCTTT. V and J are TRBV25-1 and TRBJ1-1; D is unclear. Per the germline V gene, CDR1 is MGHDK and CDR2 is SYGVNS. The CDR3 loop spans 15 amino acids.